These 9 T cell receptor beta chains originate from one sample sequenced in a study of T cells expressing NK-cell markers. TCRdb reprocessed the 5' RACE reads and stores each CDR3 protein as one record, lacking DNA. The listing contains about 540,000 distinct CDR3 sequences. Sequencing input: blood T cells: a sorted CD56 or NKG2C T cell subset, CD4+ or CD8+ T cells, or bulk PBMC T cells (not recorded which). The receptors derive from a young man in good health.

V gene TRBV27 combines with J gene TRBJ2-7; TCRdb designates TRBD1, a call that cannot be tested without DNA. Germline CDR1 is MNHEY and CDR2 is SMNVEV (reference sequence). The CDR3 consists of 17 residues. The CDR3: CASSLLSRGRGPYEQYF.

The CDR3 loop is CASSPLASYEQYF. The rearrangement links TRBV7-2 to TRBJ2-7; the TCRdb call, TRBD2, lacks DNA for checking. This CDR3 spans 13 amino acids. Germline lookup yields CDR1 SGHTA and CDR2 FQGNSA. Based on the CDR3 plus reference TRBV7-2 and TRBJ2-7, the full variable domain is GAGVSQSPSNKVTEKGKDVELRCDPISGHTALYWYRQSLGQGLEFLIYFQGNSAPDKSGLPSDRFSAERTGGSVSTLTIQRTQQEDSAVYLCASSPLASYEQYFGPGTRLTVT.

This chain joins TRBV7-3 and TRBJ2-1. The CDR3 covers 11 residues. Per germline, CDR1 SGHTA and CDR2 FQGTGA. The CDR3 sequence: CASSASSEQFF. The full variable domain, its missing parts supplied by reference TRBV7-3 and TRBJ2-1, is GAGVSQTPSNKVTEKGKYVELRCDPISGHTALYWYRQSLGQGPEFLIYFQGTGAADDSGLPNDRFFAVRPEGSVSTLKIQRTERGDSAVYLCASSASSEQFFGPGTRLTVL.

The rearrangement joins TRBV6-1 to TRBJ2-3. This CDR3 region has 13 residues. In germline, CDR1 is MNHNS, CDR2 SASEGT. The CDR3 sequence: CASRSLPTDTQYF.

This chain joins TRBV20-1 and TRBJ1-1; no DNA is available, so the TRBD1 call from TCRdb remains unchecked. This CDR3 comprises 14 residues. Germline values: CDR1 DFQATT, CDR2 SNEGSKA (reference sequence). CDR3 residues: CSAREPTGDTEAFF.

The rearrangement uses TRBV2 and TRBJ1-1. The CDR3 has 11 amino acids. Germline CDR1 is SNHLY and CDR2 is FYNNEI. CDR3 sequence: CASGRISEAFF.

The V and J genes are TRBV10-3 and TRBJ2-3; the D gene TCRdb calls, TRBD1, cannot be checked with no DNA. CDR1 and CDR2 from the germline V gene are ENHRY and SYGVKD. This CDR3 spans 11 amino acids. The CDR3 region is CAIMGGDTQYF.

The rearrangement uses TRBV7-9 and TRBJ1-1. CDR3 size: 13 residues. Germline V gives CDR1 SEHNR, CDR2 FQNEAQ (reference sequence). The CDR3 here is CASRLGGNTEAFF.

The chain carries TRBV3-1 and TRBJ1-2; with no DNA, the TCRdb D assignment of TRBD1 cannot be verified. CDR1 is LGHDT and CDR2 is YNNKEL in the germline V gene (reference sequence). This CDR3 spans 15 amino acids. This chain's CDR3 is CASSQFSGGDYGYTF. Looking up the rest from reference TRBV3-1 and TRBJ1-2 gives the full variable domain: DTAVSQTPKYLVTQMGNDKSIKCEQNLGHDTMYWYKQDSKKFLKIMFSYNNKELIINETVPNRFSPKSPDKAHLNLHINSLELGDSAVYFCASSQFSGGDYGYTFGSGTRLTVV.